This passage covers 8 T cell receptor beta chains from one sample sequenced in a study of blood T cell repertoires in COVID-19. The data were produced by immunoSEQ multiplex PCR, yet TCRdb's version contains in-frame clones alone and is incomplete. The sample lists 250,000 to 300,000 clones; around 90% were seen once. Material for sequencing was peripheral blood. These receptors were taken from a woman aged 45-60 years who had recovered from COVID-19.

In regard to this clone: Other DNA sequences from this sample encode an identical CDR3 as well. The rearrangement links TRBV6-5 to TRBJ1-5; possible D gene TRBD1, 5 bases. The CDR3 runs 14 residues. Germline-derived CDR1 and CDR2 are MNHEY and SVGAGI. The ends were cut back, 8 bases at V and 0 bases at J, with 11 bases in the middle. The CDR3 nucleotides are TGTGCCAGCTGGGGGGGTTATAGCAATCAGCCCCAGCATTTT. Translated, it gives CASWGGYSNQPQHF.

The CDR3 DNA follows: TGTGCCAGCAGTCGTCAGGGGAGTACCGAGCAGTACTTC. Its protein is CASSRQGSTEQYF. The chain links TRBV7-8 to TRBJ2-7, with a tentative D call TRBD1 (6 bases). Trimming left V 6 bases short and J 6 bases short, with 15 bases between. The CDR3 has 13 amino acids. Germline CDR1 SGHVS, CDR2 FQNEAQ. The full variable domain, in which reference TRBV7-8 and TRBJ2-7 provide the parts outside the CDR3, is GAGVSQSPRYKVAKRGQDVALRCDPISGHVSLFWYQQALGQGPEFLTYFQNEAQLDKSGLPSDRFFAERPEGSVSTLKIQRTQQEDSAVYLCASSRQGSTEQYFGPGTRLTVT.

The chain links TRBV19 to TRBJ1-2; 7 bases agree with TRBD1. CDR1 is LNHDA and CDR2 is SQIVND in the germline V gene (reference sequence). V lost 7 bases, J lost 4 bases, and 9 bases stayed unmatched. There are 14 residues in the CDR3. The CDR3 reads CASNYRDRPYGYTF. CDR3 in DNA: TGTGCCAGTAATTACCGGGACAGACCCTATGGCTACACCTTC.

This clone was observed a handful of times. The chain combines TRBV20-1 with TRBJ2-1; 11 bases align to TRBD2. From germline, CDR1 is DFQATT and CDR2 SNEGSKA (reference sequence). The V gene end was trimmed by 3 bases and the J gene end by 9 bases; junction bases not matched to a gene: 13. The CDR3 has 16 residues. The CDR3 protein is CSASLWVTSGAGEQFF. CDR3 nucleotide sequence: TGCAGTGCTAGTCTTTGGGTGACTAGCGGGGCGGGTGAGCAGTTCTTC.

This sequence joins TRBV14 and TRBJ2-3, with a possible D match to TRBD1 (6 bases). The CDR3 totals 16 residues. The germline gives CDR1 SGHDN, CDR2 FVKESK. V was trimmed by 1 base and J by 8 bases, leaving 19 bases between them. The CDR3 spells CASSQGRGNVAGTQYF. The CDR3 DNA is TGTGCCAGCAGCCAAGGAAGGGGGAACGTTGCGGGTACGCAGTATTTT.

V usage is TRBV7-9 and J usage is TRBJ2-7; 10 bases align to TRBD1. With 4 bases clipped from V and 6 bases from J, the junction kept 12 bases outside the gene matches. The CDR3 is made up of 16 amino acids. Per germline, CDR1 SEHNR and CDR2 FQNEAQ (reference sequence). Here the CDR3 DNA reads TGTGCCAGCAGCTCTCGGCGACAGGGGGCGAGAGCCGAGCAGTACTTC. It encodes CASSSRRQGARAEQYF. Variable domain in full (rest from reference TRBV7-9 and TRBJ2-7): DTGVSQNPRHKITKRGQNVTFRCDPISEHNRLYWYRQTLGQGPEFLTYFQNEAQLEKSRLLSDRFSAERPKGSFSTLEIQRTEQGDSAMYLCASSSRRQGARAEQYFGPGTRLTVT.

The rearrangement uses TRBV5-4 and TRBJ1-2; 8 bases map to TRBD1. The V gene's germline CDR1 is SGHNT and CDR2 YYREEE (reference sequence). The CDR3 contains 14 residues. The V segment lost 2 bases and the J segment 1 base; nucleotides outside the gene matches: 1. The CDR3 loop reads CASSFGQGNYGYTF. The CDR3 DNA reads TGTGCCAGCAGCTTCGGACAGGGTAACTATGGCTACACCTTC.

The chain employs TRBV11-2 and TRBJ1-1, with a tentative D call TRBD1 (6 bases). Trimming took 3 bases from V and 4 from J, leaving 15 bases between them. The CDR3 runs 15 residues. CDR1 and CDR2 from the germline V gene are SGHAT and FQNNGV. The CDR3 nucleotides are TGTGCCAGCAGCTTCGGACAGTCTGAGCGCACTGAAGCTTTCTTT. It yields the protein CASSFGQSERTEAFF.